This T cell receptor (beta chain) was captured by sequencing in a study of blood T cell repertoires in COVID-19 (dated by TCRdb to the early 2020s). About the investigation overall: Samples covering the acute and convalescent phases of COVID-19 were provided by collaborators in the United States, Italy and Spain. HLA class I and class II types, where available, came from metadata supplied by the sample provider rather than from assay-based typing. Deeply sampled blood TCRbeta repertoires from subjects exposed to, actively infected with, or recovered from COVID-19 were included in the dataset. Samples came from the ongoing ImmuneRACE study (first 160 participants) plus 1,254 subjects from 6 global collaborators. The prospective study material was composed of cDNA or gDNA derived from T cells, B-cell-depleted T cells, or PBMCs. The sample metadata nearly always contained a de-identified subject ID, COVID-19 status, age in years and sex. The repertoires were released in a freely available public database intended as a resource for research on the immune response to SARS-CoV-2. What the research found in general, with its limitations: The quantity of clinical and demographic metadata differed by source and by participant and was supplied without curation.

Each collaborating institution followed its own protocols to collect whole blood in K2EDTA tubes. For TCRbeta analysis, collaborators shipped samples as frozen whole blood, isolated PBMCs, or DNA extracted from either of those sample types. V is cut by 0 bases and J by 4 bases, and the space between the germline ends is 11 bases. Inclusive of the bounding cysteine and phenylalanine, the CDR3 is 14 residues long. Only CDR3 DNA remains: 42 bases, in frame from the first base. The germline V gene sets CDR1 to SGHRS and CDR2 to YFSETQ. Points on this clone: This receptor's antigen is unknown. Base-call qualities are not available, and no considerably larger clone is one nucleotide away.

TCRbeta CDR3 regions were amplified from genomic DNA by means of the immunoSEQ Assay, a bias-controlled multiplex PCR. As for the authors' bioinformatics: The number of nucleated cells in each sample was estimated from the amplification of reference gene primers within the assay. To quantify the absolute abundance of each unique TCRbeta CDR3 rearrangement, sequence reads were collapsed and filtered. Productive Simpson clonality was computed per sample as the square root of Simpson's diversity index over productive rearrangements. The table was pulled from immuneACCESS by TCRdb, which kept in-frame rearrangements only. Such tables lose some clones; where checked, under half of the loss comes from unresolved V genes, and the rest has no known cause. For V, J and clone size, that table is used; D and trimming come from the DNA. The sample table contains 160,000 or so clones; only one count was recorded for 83% of them. The ten top clones hold less than 2% of the sample.

The receptor's source is a human donor in a cohort sampled during active COVID-19. The specimen was peripheral blood. The V and J segments used are TRBV5-1 and TRBJ2-7; perhaps TRBD1 is the D gene, with 6 bases matching. The nucleotide sequence is given as TGCGCCAGCAGCTTGGCCACAGGGTTTTACGAGCAGTACTTC. This translates into CASSLATGFYEQYF. Here the CDR3 is joined to the reference TRBV5-1 and TRBJ2-7 genes, and the full variable domain is: KAGVTQTPRYLIKTRGQQVTLSCSPISGHRSVSWYQQTPGQGLQFLFEYFSETQRNKGNFPGRFSGRQFSNSRSEMNVSTLELGDSALYLCASSLATGFYEQYFGPGTRLTVT.